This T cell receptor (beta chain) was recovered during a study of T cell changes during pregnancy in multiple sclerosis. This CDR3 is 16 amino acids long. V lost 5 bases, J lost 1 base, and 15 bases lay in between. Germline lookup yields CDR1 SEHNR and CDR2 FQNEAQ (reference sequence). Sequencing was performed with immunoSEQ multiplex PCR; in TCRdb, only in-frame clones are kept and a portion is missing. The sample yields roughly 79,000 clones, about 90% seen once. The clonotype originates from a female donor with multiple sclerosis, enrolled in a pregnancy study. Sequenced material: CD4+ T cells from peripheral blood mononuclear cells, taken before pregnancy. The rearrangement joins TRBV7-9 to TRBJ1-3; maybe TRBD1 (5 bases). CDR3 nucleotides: TGTGCCAGCAGCCCGACCGCGGCAGGGTCTGGAAACACCATATATTTT. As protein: CASSPTAAGSGNTIYF.